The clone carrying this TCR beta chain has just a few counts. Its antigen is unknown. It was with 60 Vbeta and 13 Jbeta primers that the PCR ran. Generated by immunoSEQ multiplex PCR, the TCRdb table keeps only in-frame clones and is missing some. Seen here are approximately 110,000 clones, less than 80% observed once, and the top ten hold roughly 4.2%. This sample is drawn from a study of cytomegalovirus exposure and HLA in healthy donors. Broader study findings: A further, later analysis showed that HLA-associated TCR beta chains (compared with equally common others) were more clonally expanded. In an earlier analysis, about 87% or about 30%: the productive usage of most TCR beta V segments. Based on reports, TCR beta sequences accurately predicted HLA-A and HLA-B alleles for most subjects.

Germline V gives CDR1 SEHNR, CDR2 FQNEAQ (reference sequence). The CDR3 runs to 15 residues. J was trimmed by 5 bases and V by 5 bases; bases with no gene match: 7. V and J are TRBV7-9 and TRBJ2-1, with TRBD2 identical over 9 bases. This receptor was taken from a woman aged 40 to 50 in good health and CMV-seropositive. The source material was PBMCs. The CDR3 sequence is CASSGTSRRNNEQFF. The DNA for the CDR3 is TGTGCCAGCAGCGGGACTAGCCGTCGAAACAATGAGCAGTTCTTC.